These 4 T cell receptor beta chains came from one sample sequenced in a study of CD8 T cells in ankylosing spondylitis. MiXCR, run by TCRdb on the 5' RACE reads, gives a single entry per CDR3 protein. The data contain 290,000 or so distinct CDR3 sequences, less than 25% of them singletons. Source material: blood, either unsorted or a sorted T cell fraction (not recorded which). The receptors come from a female donor with ankylosing spondylitis or in good health (not recorded which).

The chain joins TRBV6-1 to TRBJ2-4; 7 bases map to TRBD1. From germline, CDR1 is MNHNS and CDR2 SASEGT. The ends lost 6 bases at V and 6 bases at J; junction bases unmatched: 14. The CDR3 extends over 16 amino acids. CDR3 nucleotide sequence: TGTGCCAGCAGGATGGGACAGTCCATAAGCGGAAACATTCAGTACTTC. Residues: CASRMGQSISGNIQYF.

The chain has TRBV6-1 and TRBJ2-7; D is undetermined. V was shortened by 8 bases and J by 1 base, with 9 bases between the two germline ends. The germline CDR1 and CDR2 sequences are MNHNS and SASEGT. CDR3 length: 12 residues. The CDR3 nucleotides read TGTGCCAGCGGGCCGGGTTCCTACGAGCAGTACTTC. This sequence encodes CASGPGSYEQYF.

On this clonotype: This may be a read error, as it is one base from a much larger clone. The chain's CDR3 is CSARGPRGAQETQYF. CDR3 DNA: TGCAGTGCTAGAGGGCCAAGGGGAGCCCAAGAGACCCAGTACTTC. This sequence joins TRBV20-1 and TRBJ2-5; D might be TRBD1 or TRBD2, each matching 5 bases. This CDR3 has 15 residues. Germline CDR1 and CDR2: DFQATT and SNEGSKA (reference sequence). V shed 1 base and J shed 1 base, with 13 bases lying between them.

The chain recombines TRBV29-1 with TRBJ2-2; the D gene is possibly TRBD2 (7 bases). From germline, CDR1 is SQVTM and CDR2 ANQGSEA. The CDR3 spans 13 residues. V dropped 8 bases and J dropped 3 bases, with 13 bases sitting between them. The CDR3 loop is CSSRGADTGELFF. DNA of the CDR3: TGCAGCTCACGGGGGGCGGACACCGGGGAGCTGTTTTTT.